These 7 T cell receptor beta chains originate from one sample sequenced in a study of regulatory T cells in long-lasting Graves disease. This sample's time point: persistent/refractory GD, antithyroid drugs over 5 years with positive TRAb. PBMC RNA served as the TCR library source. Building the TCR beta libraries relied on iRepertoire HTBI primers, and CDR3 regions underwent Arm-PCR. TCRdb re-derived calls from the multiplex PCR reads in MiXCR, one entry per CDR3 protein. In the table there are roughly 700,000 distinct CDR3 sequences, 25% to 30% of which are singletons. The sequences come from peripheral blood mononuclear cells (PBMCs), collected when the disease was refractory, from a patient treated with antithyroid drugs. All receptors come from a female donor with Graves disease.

The CDR3 sequence is CASSLTTVNTEAFF. CDR3 nucleotide sequence: TGTGCCAGCAGCTTAACGACAGTGAACACTGAAGCTTTCTTT. The rearrangement links TRBV5-4 to TRBJ1-1, with D possibly TRBD1 on 5 matching bases. This CDR3 contains 14 residues. V was shortened by 2 bases and J by 0 bases, with 8 bases between the two germline ends. Germline V lookup: CDR1 SGHNT, CDR2 YYREEE (reference sequence).

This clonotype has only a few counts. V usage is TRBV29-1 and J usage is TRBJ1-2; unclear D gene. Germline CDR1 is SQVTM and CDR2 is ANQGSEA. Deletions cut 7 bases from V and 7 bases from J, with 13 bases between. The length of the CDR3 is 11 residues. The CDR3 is CSGAVGSGYTF. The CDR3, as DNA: TGCAGCGGCGCCGTGGGGTCTGGCTACACCTTC.

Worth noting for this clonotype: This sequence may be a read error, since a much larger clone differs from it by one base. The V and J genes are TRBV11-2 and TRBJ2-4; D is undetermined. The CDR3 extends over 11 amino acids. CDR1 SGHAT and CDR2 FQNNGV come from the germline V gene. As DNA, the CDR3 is TGTGCCAGCAGCCACAAAAACGTTCAGTACTTC. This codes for CASSHKNVQYF.

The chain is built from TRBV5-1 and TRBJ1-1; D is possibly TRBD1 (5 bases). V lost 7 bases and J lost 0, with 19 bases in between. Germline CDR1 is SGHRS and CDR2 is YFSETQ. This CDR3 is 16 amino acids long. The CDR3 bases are TGCGCCAGCGGGGGGTCGGGGAACCTCATGAACACTGAAGCTTTCTTT. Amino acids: CASGGSGNLMNTEAFF. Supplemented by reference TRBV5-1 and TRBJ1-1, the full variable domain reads KAGVTQTPRYLIKTRGQQVTLSCSPISGHRSVSWYQQTPGQGLQFLFEYFSETQRNKGNFPGRFSGRQFSNSRSEMNVSTLELGDSALYLCASGGSGNLMNTEAFFGQGTRLTVV.

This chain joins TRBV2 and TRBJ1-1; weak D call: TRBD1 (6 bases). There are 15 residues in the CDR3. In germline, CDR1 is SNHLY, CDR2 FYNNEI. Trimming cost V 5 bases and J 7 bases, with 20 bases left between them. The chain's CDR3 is CASSSGGGIPREAFF. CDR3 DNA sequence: TGTGCCAGCAGTTCAGGAGGGGGAATTCCGCGTGAAGCTTTCTTT.

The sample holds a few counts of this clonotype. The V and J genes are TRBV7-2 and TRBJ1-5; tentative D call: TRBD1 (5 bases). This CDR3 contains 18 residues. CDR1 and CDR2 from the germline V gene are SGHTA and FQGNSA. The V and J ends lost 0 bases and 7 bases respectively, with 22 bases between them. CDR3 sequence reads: CASSLAFIGSGYRQPQHF. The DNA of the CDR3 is TGTGCCAGCAGCTTAGCGTTTATCGGGTCAGGGTACCGCCAGCCCCAGCATTTT.

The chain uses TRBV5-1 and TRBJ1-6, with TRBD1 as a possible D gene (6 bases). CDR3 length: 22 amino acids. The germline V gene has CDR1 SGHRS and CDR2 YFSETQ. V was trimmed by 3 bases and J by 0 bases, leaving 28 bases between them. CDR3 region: CASSYVPGHRAPGVSYNSPLHF. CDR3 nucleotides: TGCGCCAGCAGCTACGTCCCGGGACACAGAGCACCCGGGGTCTCCTATAATTCACCCCTCCACTTT.